This TCR beta chain was sequenced in a study of CD8 T cells in Susac syndrome. General study findings and limits: The study acknowledged a relatively small number of individuals in its TCR sequencing and HLA analysis.

As regards this clonotype: The antigen is not known.

RNA, at about 0.45 to 1 ug, was reverse transcribed with random hexamers. Each CDR3 protein gets one entry after TCRdb re-called the immunoSEQ multiplex PCR reads with MiXCR. The sample lists 170,000 or so distinct CDR3 sequences; about 95% were seen once. This CDR3 region has 14 residues. Per the germline V gene, CDR1 is SEHNR and CDR2 is FQNEAQ (reference sequence). The V and J ends lost 0 bases and 6 bases respectively, with 11 bases between them. The chain is built from TRBV7-9 and TRBJ1-2; D unresolved. The TCR was taken from a human donor with multiple sclerosis. Sequencing was done on a sample of CD8+ T cells from PBMCs. CDR3: CASSLATGRNGYTF. CDR3 coding DNA: TGTGCCAGCAGCTTAGCGACGGGGAGGAATGGCTACACCTTC. The variable domain in full, completed from reference TRBV7-9 and TRBJ1-2, reads DTGVSQNPRHKITKRGQNVTFRCDPISEHNRLYWYRQTLGQGPEFLTYFQNEAQLEKSRLLSDRFSAERPKGSFSTLEIQRTEQGDSAMYLCASSLATGRNGYTFGSGTRLTVV.